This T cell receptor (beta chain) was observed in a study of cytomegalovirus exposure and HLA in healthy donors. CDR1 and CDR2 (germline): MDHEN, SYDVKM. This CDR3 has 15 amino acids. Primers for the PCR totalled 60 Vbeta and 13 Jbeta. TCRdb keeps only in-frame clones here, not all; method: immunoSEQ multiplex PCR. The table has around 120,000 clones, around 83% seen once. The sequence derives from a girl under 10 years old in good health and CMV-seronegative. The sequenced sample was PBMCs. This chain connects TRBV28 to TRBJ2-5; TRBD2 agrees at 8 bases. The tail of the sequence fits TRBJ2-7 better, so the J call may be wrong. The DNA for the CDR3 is TGTGCCAGCAGTTTAAGCACTAGCGGTTTTTACGAGCAGTACTTC. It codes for CASSLSTSGFYEQYF.